This T cell receptor (beta chain) was identified in a study of shared clonotypes between healthy human individuals. General study findings and limits: Non-shared clonotypes displayed generation probabilities falling below those of clonotypes present in all four donors. Across subsets, estimated richness was generally greater for naive than for memory populations.

For every subset, genomic DNA was evenly distributed across several immunoSEQ plates. TCRdb's copy holds only in-frame clones and misses some; the assay was immunoSEQ multiplex PCR. The sample contains about 1 million clones, about 75% of which appear only once. As concerns this clone: Its specificity is unknown. Other DNA sequences in the sample encode the same CDR3.

Sequenced material: memory CD4+ T cells sorted from blood. Subset described: CD45RA-negative fraction. The source is a man younger than 35 in good health.

The CDR3 coding sequence is TGTGCCAGCAGCTTAGTAGAGACCCAGTACTTC. This gives the protein CASSLVETQYF. The genes are TRBV7-6 and TRBJ2-5; no firm D call. Trimming took 1 base from V and 4 from J, leaving 1 base between them. Germline values: CDR1 SGHVS, CDR2 FNYEAQ. The CDR3 loop spans 11 amino acids.